These T cell receptor beta chains were read from a single sample in a study of OX40 agonist ivuxolimab in advanced cancers. The assay was immunoSEQ multiplex PCR, and TCRdb's table has in-frame clones only and misses some. The data contain almost 80,000 clones, roughly 87% of them seen just once; the ten biggest clones take up 0.2% to 0.3%. The sample consisted of CD4+ or CD8+ T cells sorted from blood, taken in a trial of the OX40 agonist ivuxolimab. Receptors originate from an adult with an advanced solid tumor such as melanoma, head and neck, liver or kidney cancer. Both conserved end residues are trimmed from each CDR3. Where a row states a size, it is once, few, many or the class of an expanded clone; other rows omit it.

v_call: TRBV5-5; clone_size: NA; cdr3_aa: ASSLYGRKGSNTGELF
v_call: TRBV19; clone_size: NA; cdr3_aa: ASSRTSGGGYNEQF
v_call: TRBV4-1; clone_size: NA; cdr3_aa: ASSQVRENTGELF
v_call: TRBV6-5; clone_size: once; cdr3_aa: AGDGFSGNTIY
v_call: TRBV11-2; clone_size: NA; cdr3_aa: ASSLDQGNYGYT
v_call: TRBV27; clone_size: NA; cdr3_aa: ASSPLGDRTTNEKLF
v_call: TRBV19; clone_size: NA; cdr3_aa: ASSIAGAYNEQF
v_call: TRBV5-1; clone_size: NA; cdr3_aa: ASSLDRGTDTIY
v_call: TRBV6-4; clone_size: NA; cdr3_aa: ASSDSFSGELF
v_call: TRBV19; clone_size: NA; cdr3_aa: ASSIGSGRAHTGELF
v_call: TRBV5-1; clone_size: NA; cdr3_aa: ASSLSTENTGELF
v_call: TRBV6-1; clone_size: NA; cdr3_aa: ASIWQGAYEQY
v_call: TRBV7-7; clone_size: NA; cdr3_aa: ASSPGLAGAETQY
v_call: TRBV28; clone_size: once; cdr3_aa: ASSSTGNPNEKLF
v_call: TRBV10-3; clone_size: NA; cdr3_aa: AIRLEATGELF
v_call: TRBV11-3; clone_size: NA; cdr3_aa: ASSLGTVSTDTQY
v_call: TRBV2; clone_size: NA; cdr3_aa: ASNKDRVEGYT
v_call: TRBV6-1; clone_size: NA; cdr3_aa: ASMRVGSYEQY
v_call: TRBV11-3; clone_size: NA; cdr3_aa: ASSSMGQAVAEAF
v_call: TRBV9; clone_size: NA; cdr3_aa: ASSGQGYEQY
v_call: TRBV18; clone_size: NA; cdr3_aa: ASSPGSGRANEQF
v_call: TRBV6-5; clone_size: NA; cdr3_aa: ASSYSGGPYPETQY
v_call: TRBV5-1; clone_size: NA; cdr3_aa: ASSNLLAGGGTDTQY
v_call: TRBV7-9; clone_size: NA; cdr3_aa: ASSRRLAGGPGTDTQY
v_call: TRBV27; clone_size: NA; cdr3_aa: ASSLLAGANTGELF
v_call: TRBV9; clone_size: NA; cdr3_aa: ASSVAIAGGFPHLNTDTQY
v_call: TRBV11-2; clone_size: NA; cdr3_aa: ASSAAAGGRPGELF
v_call: TRBV7-9; clone_size: NA; cdr3_aa: ASSLRGSGDTEAF
v_call: TRBV15; clone_size: NA; cdr3_aa: ATSVGLKVGNQPQH
v_call: TRBV7-2; clone_size: once; cdr3_aa: ASSLAAGGTYEQY
v_call: TRBV19; clone_size: NA; cdr3_aa: ASSIPSRGHF
v_call: TRBV7-3; clone_size: NA; cdr3_aa: ASSLRRAGSTDTQY
v_call: TRBV19; clone_size: NA; cdr3_aa: ASSETTGELF
v_call: TRBV7-6; clone_size: NA; cdr3_aa: ASSSDYPGTQY
v_call: TRBV28; clone_size: NA; cdr3_aa: ASSPPDRAYEQY
v_call: TRBV11-1; clone_size: NA; cdr3_aa: ASSRSEGTTNEKLF
v_call: TRBV28; clone_size: NA; cdr3_aa: ASRASGSKDEQY
v_call: TRBV9; clone_size: NA; cdr3_aa: ASSATVGNTEAF
v_call: TRBV18; clone_size: NA; cdr3_aa: ASSLSRRGTDTQY
v_call: TRBV5-1; clone_size: NA; cdr3_aa: ASRRGRGDEQY
v_call: TRBV27; clone_size: NA; cdr3_aa: ASSLWGGNEQF
v_call: TRBV19; clone_size: NA; cdr3_aa: ASSIIADQPQH
v_call: TRBV7-9; clone_size: NA; cdr3_aa: ASSLAASGRAADTQY
v_call: TRBV11-2; clone_size: NA; cdr3_aa: ASSFDTSNQPQH
v_call: TRBV11-2; clone_size: NA; cdr3_aa: ASSLDVTGGDTQY
v_call: TRBV18; clone_size: NA; cdr3_aa: ASSRAGQGTYEQY
v_call: TRBV10-1; clone_size: NA; cdr3_aa: ASSELGQVGSYEQY
v_call: TRBV19; clone_size: NA; cdr3_aa: ASSANRGDEQF
v_call: TRBV29-1; clone_size: NA; cdr3_aa: SVEDLGGGGNEKLF
v_call: TRBV4-2; clone_size: NA; cdr3_aa: ASSQDRLEGETQY
v_call: TRBV28; clone_size: few; cdr3_aa: ASSRDFRAIYEQY
v_call: TRBV7-2; clone_size: once; cdr3_aa: ASSTHRAETQY
v_call: TRBV6-6; clone_size: NA; cdr3_aa: ASSYRGGYEQY
v_call: TRBV6-4; clone_size: once; cdr3_aa: ASSEREAPGPGELF
v_call: TRBV15; clone_size: NA; cdr3_aa: ATSRDHMGTGIHYGYT
v_call: TRBV18; clone_size: NA; cdr3_aa: ASSAKARTSGGTDTQY
v_call: TRBV6-1; clone_size: NA; cdr3_aa: ASNPEGRYEQY
v_call: TRBV6-6; clone_size: NA; cdr3_aa: ASSLTSGLGYYEQY
v_call: TRBV9; clone_size: NA; cdr3_aa: ASSVGNTPNGAALF
v_call: TRBV5-1; clone_size: NA; cdr3_aa: ASSLGTISGANVLT